This T cell receptor beta chain was sequenced in a study of identical twins. TCRdb called the 5' RACE reads again in MiXCR, with one record for every CDR3 protein. In the table there are roughly 1.6 million distinct CDR3 sequences, under 35% of which are singletons. CDR1 LNHDA and CDR2 SQIVND come from the germline V gene (reference sequence). The CDR3 is made up of 13 amino acids. V gave up 9 bases and J gave up 7 bases; unmatched junction bases: 6. This clonotype was found once. The chain is built from TRBV19 and TRBJ1-5; 10 positions match TRBD1. Sequencing was performed on cord blood. The clonotype comes from a newborn girl in good health. CDR3 protein: CASATGGWQPQHF. The CDR3 bases are TGTGCCAGCGCGACAGGGGGCTGGCAGCCCCAGCATTTT.